This T cell receptor beta chain comes out of a study of cytomegalovirus exposure and HLA in healthy donors. Study-level information: A subsequent analysis reported that the 95 to 150 validation repertoires were produced on the same platform that had also been used for the approximately 700 first-cohort repertoires. Whole-study findings and limits: For most TCR sequences rarity was the rule, although some public TCRs occurred in many donors. The study labeled 164 TCR beta chains cytomegalovirus-associated.

The validation cohort, a group of around 130 subjects, included the donors and was separate from the roughly 600-subject first cohort. Concerning this clone: Its antigen is still unknown.

CDR1 is SGHRS and CDR2 is YFSETQ in the germline V gene. This CDR3 spans 16 amino acids. The V and J ends lost 0 bases and 1 base, in that order; junction bases with no gene match: 6. TCRdb keeps only in-frame clones here, not all; method: immunoSEQ multiplex PCR. The table lists under 250,000 clones, roughly 84% of them singletons. Sequencing was carried out using PBMCs. The V gene is TRBV5-1, the J gene TRBJ1-2, with 7 nucleotides matching TRBD1. This clonotype was obtained from a woman aged 18 to 35 in good health and CMV-seropositive. DNA of the CDR3: TGCGCCAGCAGCTTGGCCTCAGGGGGTATTAACTATGGCTACACCTTC. Encoded protein: CASSLASGGINYGYTF.